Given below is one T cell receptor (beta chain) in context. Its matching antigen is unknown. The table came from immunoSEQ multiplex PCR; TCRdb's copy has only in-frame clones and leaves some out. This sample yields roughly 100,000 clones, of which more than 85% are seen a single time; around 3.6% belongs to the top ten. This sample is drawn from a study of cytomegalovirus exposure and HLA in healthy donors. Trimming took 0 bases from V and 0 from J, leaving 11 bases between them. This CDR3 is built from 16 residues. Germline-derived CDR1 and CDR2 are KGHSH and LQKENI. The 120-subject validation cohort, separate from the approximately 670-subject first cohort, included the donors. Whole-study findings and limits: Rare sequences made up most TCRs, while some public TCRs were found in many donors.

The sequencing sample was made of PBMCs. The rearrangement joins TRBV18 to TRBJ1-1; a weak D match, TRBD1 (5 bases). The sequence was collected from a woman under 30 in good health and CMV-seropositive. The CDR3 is CASSPPLRQMNTEAFF. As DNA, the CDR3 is TGTGCCAGCTCACCACCGCTGCGACAGATGAACACTGAAGCTTTCTTT.